This is a list of T cell receptor beta chains from one sample in a study of T-cell memory formation after mild COVID-19. TCRdb analysed the 5' RACE reads with MiXCR anew, one entry per CDR3 protein. The table has fewer than 500,000 distinct CDR3 sequences, around a quarter seen once. The source material was PBMCs or a T cell subset sorted from them (not recorded which). All receptors derive from an adult woman who had mild COVID-19 (a few samples of this study predate the infection). Cell type and time point are not known. Each CDR3 is given with its conserved first and last residue. D genes are given only for firm matches.

j_call d_call v_call cdr3_aa
TRBJ2-5 - TRBV7-6 CASSPDRDPETQYF
TRBJ2-1 - TRBV27 CASSLVAGNNEQFF
TRBJ2-1 TRBD2 TRBV5-1 CASSSPERGYNEQFF
TRBJ1-5 - TRBV3-1 CASSQSSQQPQHF
TRBJ2-2 - TRBV19 CASSIEYGIRDTGELFF
TRBJ2-1 TRBD1 TRBV5-1 CASSAGQGIGFMSYNEQFF
TRBJ2-7 TRBD1 TRBV4-1 CASSQDRGSYEQYF
TRBJ2-4 - TRBV29-1 CSVVIDSSLAKNIQYF
TRBJ1-2 - TRBV4-1 CASSQDGAGPIYGYTF
TRBJ2-1 TRBD1 TRBV7-6 CASSRRRDSYNEQFF
TRBJ2-7 - TRBV5-1 CASSLDRDTYEQYF
TRBJ1-5 - TRBV18 CASSPTEREPQHF
TRBJ2-2 TRBD1 TRBV10-3 CAISESGQGNTGGLFF